The 28 T cell receptor beta chains given below trace back to one sample, sequenced in a study of T cells in Graves' hyperthyroidism and ophthalmopathy. What was amplified from RNA transcripts were TCR beta CDR3 regions. Using the HTBI primer set, a first-round RT-PCR was run on the TCR CDR3. A single record per CDR3 protein comes from TCRdb applying MiXCR to the multiplex PCR reads. The data hold 350,000 to 500,000 distinct CDR3 sequences, with around 13% observed a single time. The sequenced material came from blood. The receptors originated from a woman aged 18-29 years with Graves' hyperthyroidism.

This clonotype was picked up many times. The chain links TRBV12-3 or TRBV12-4 to TRBJ1-1; TRBD1 might be the D (6 bases). Trimming removed 6 bases from V and 5 bases from J, with 13 bases in between. This CDR3 contains 13 residues. In nucleotides, the CDR3 is TGTGCCAGCAGAGCAGGGGCCGGGACTGAAGCTTTCTTT. Amino acids: CASRAGAGTEAFF.

This chain connects TRBV3-1 to TRBJ2-1; no clear D gene. The CDR3 loop spans 13 amino acids. CDR1 is LGHDT and CDR2 is YNNKEL in the germline V gene (reference sequence). Trimming took off 4 bases at V and 9 bases at J, with 13 bases between the two ends. CDR3: CASSLQAGAEQFF. CDR3 sequence (DNA): TGTGCCAGCAGCCTCCAGGCTGGCGCTGAGCAGTTCTTC.

This clonotype was seen many times. The chain has TRBV2 and TRBJ2-1; a weak D match, TRBD2 (6 bases). In germline, CDR1 is SNHLY, CDR2 FYNNEI. Trimming left V 6 bases short and J 5 bases short, with 14 bases between. There are 14 residues in the CDR3. The CDR3 loop reads CASRRTNQDNEQFF. CDR3 in DNA: TGTGCCAGCAGGCGGACTAACCAGGACAATGAGCAGTTCTTC.

The chain uses TRBV7-9 and TRBJ1-5, with a possible D match to TRBD1 (5 bases). CDR3 length equals 13 residues. Deletions cut 5 bases from V and 5 bases from J, with 10 bases between. Germline CDR1 reads SEHNR; CDR2 reads FQNEAQ (reference sequence). CDR3 loop: CASSAAQDQPQHF. The CDR3, as DNA: TGTGCCAGCAGCGCCGCACAGGATCAGCCCCAGCATTTT.

About this clonotype itself: Being one base from a much bigger clone, this may be a read error. CDR3 sequence reads: CASIRQSGSYNEQFF. CDR3 DNA: TGTGCCAGCATCAGACAATCTGGCTCCTACAATGAGCAGTTCTTC. The V gene is TRBV7-8, the J gene TRBJ2-1; D is ambiguous. Germline loops: CDR1 SGHVS, CDR2 FQNEAQ. The CDR3 spans 15 residues. Trimming cost V 7 bases and J 0 bases, with 13 bases left between them.

This chain links TRBV20-1 with TRBJ2-7; TRBD2 agrees at 11 bases. Germline trimming cut 3 bases from V and 6 bases from J; bases unmatched to any gene: 4. This CDR3 comprises 13 residues. Germline CDR1 DFQATT, CDR2 SNEGSKA (reference sequence). The CDR3 protein is CSASVAGGPEQYF. The CDR3 DNA is TGCAGTGCTAGCGTAGCGGGAGGGCCCGAGCAGTACTTC.

This clonotype was detected a few times. The V call is TRBV19, the J call TRBJ2-7; 9 bases are shared with TRBD2. The V gene end was trimmed by 5 bases and the J gene end by 5 bases; junction bases not matched to a gene: 13. The CDR3 loop spans 16 amino acids. Per the germline V gene, CDR1 is LNHDA and CDR2 is SQIVND (reference sequence). CDR3: CASSAGTGTSRHEQYF. The CDR3 DNA reads TGTGCCAGTAGTGCGGGTACCGGGACTAGCCGCCACGAGCAGTACTTC.

This clonotype turned up a few times. V and J are TRBV3-1 and TRBJ2-2; 12 bases are shared with TRBD2. V was clipped by 7 bases and J by 5 bases; unmatched bases: 8. The CDR3 runs to 16 residues. The germline V gene encodes CDR1 LGHDT and CDR2 YNNKEL (reference sequence). CDR3: CASTRLAGVSTGELFF. The CDR3, as DNA: TGTGCCAGCACTCGACTAGCGGGAGTCTCTACCGGGGAGCTGTTTTTT.

This clonotype was counted ten times or more. This sequence joins TRBV12-5 and TRBJ1-1; 11 positions agree with TRBD1. The junction had 9 bases not matched to a gene; V was cut back by 6 bases and J by 3 bases. Germline lookup yields CDR1 LGHNT and CDR2 FRNRAP. The CDR3 runs to 16 residues. CDR3 region: CASGKGTGGRDTEAFF. The CDR3 DNA is TGTGCTAGTGGAAAAGGGACAGGGGGGCGTGACACTGAAGCTTTCTTT. The full variable domain, with the rest looked up from reference TRBV12-5 and TRBJ1-1, is DARVTQTPRHKVTEMGQEVTMRCQPILGHNTVFWYRQTMMQGLELLAYFRNRAPLDDSGMPKDRFSAEMPDATLATLKIQPSEPRDSAVYFCASGKGTGGRDTEAFFGQGTRLTVV.

This sequence joins TRBV20-1 and TRBJ2-7; TRBD2 aligns across 8 bases. Germline loops: CDR1 DFQATT, CDR2 SNEGSKA (reference sequence). The junction had 12 bases not matched to a gene; V was cut back by 0 bases and J by 2 bases. CDR3 length: 17 amino acids. CDR3 protein: CSARDLLAGGLAYEQYF. The CDR3 coding sequence is TGCAGTGCTAGAGATCTCTTGGCGGGAGGTTTAGCCTACGAGCAGTACTTC.

Remarks on this clonotype: One junction end does not reproduce the germline sequence, and a read error may be involved. The chain has TRBV20-1 and TRBJ1-6; maybe TRBD1 (6 bases). This CDR3 has 13 amino acids. The germline V gene has CDR1 DFQATT and CDR2 SNEGSKA (reference sequence). This CDR3 is CSAREGGVSPLHF. The CDR3 DNA reads as TGCAGTGCTCGAGAGGGGGGGGTTTCACCCCTCCACTTT.

Ten or more counts support this clonotype. The chain carries TRBV28 and TRBJ1-2; 7 bases are shared with TRBD1. The CDR3 extends over 15 amino acids. Germline V CDR1 and CDR2: MDHEN, SYDVKM. The V gene end was trimmed by 5 bases and the J gene end by 0 bases; junction bases not matched to a gene: 6. The CDR3 loop is CASSLMGQTNYGYTF. In nucleotides, the CDR3 is TGTGCCAGCAGTCTGATGGGACAGACTAACTATGGCTACACCTTC.

In its sample, this clonotype was seen many times. The chain recombines TRBV10-3 with TRBJ1-6; D perhaps matches TRBD1 (5 bases). The germline V gene encodes CDR1 ENHRY and CDR2 SYGVKD. V lost 3 bases and J 10 bases, leaving 13 bases between the germline ends. The CDR3 extends over 14 amino acids. This chain's CDR3 is CAISDWGSVSPLHF. Here the CDR3 DNA reads TGTGCCATCAGTGATTGGGGGAGTGTATCACCCCTCCACTTT.

Many counts were recorded for this clonotype. V and J are TRBV10-1 and TRBJ2-3; 7 nucleotides agree with TRBD1. V was pared by 5 bases and J by 4 bases, with 9 bases of the junction left unmatched. The germline CDR1 and CDR2 sequences are WNHNN and SYGVQD (reference sequence). CDR3 length equals 15 residues. In DNA form, the CDR3 reads TGCGCCAGCAGTTTAGGGGGCGCAGGGGCAGATACGCAGTATTTT. Protein product: CASSLGGAGADTQYF.

This clonotype was seen at least ten times. The rearrangement joins TRBV7-2 to TRBJ1-2, with unresolved D. This CDR3 region has 15 residues. Germline CDR1 SGHTA, CDR2 FQGNSA. V shed 5 bases and J shed 4 bases, with 17 bases lying between them. In DNA form, the CDR3 reads TGTGCCAGCAGCCGACAAAGGGAGGCCTTCTATGGCTACACCTTC. The encoded protein is CASSRQREAFYGYTF.

At least ten counts were recorded for this clonotype. V and J are TRBV27 and TRBJ1-4; possibly TRBD1 for D (5 bases). Trimming cost V 3 bases and J 11 bases, with 13 bases left between them. Germline CDR1 is MNHEY and CDR2 is SMNVEV (reference sequence). The CDR3 is 13 residues long. The CDR3 bases are TGTGCCAGCAGTTTGGCGGGGCCGCCCAAACTGTTTTTT. It encodes CASSLAGPPKLFF.

This rearrangement joins TRBV9 to TRBJ2-5, with D tentatively TRBD2 (6 bases). CDR1 is SGDLS, CDR2 YYNGEE, per germline. This CDR3 comprises 14 residues. V lost 3 bases, J lost 3 bases, and 12 bases lay in between. Here the CDR3 DNA reads TGTGCCAGCAGCGCCCCCGGAGGGGAAGAGACCCAGTACTTC. It yields the protein CASSAPGGEETQYF.

This clonotype was counted at least ten times. The rearrangement uses TRBV5-5 and TRBJ1-1; D is undetermined. Trimming cost V 4 bases and J 3 bases, with 16 bases left between them. This CDR3 contains 15 residues. Germline V gene lookup returns CDR1 SGHKS and CDR2 YYEKEE (reference sequence). The CDR3 DNA is TGTGCCAGCAGCGCGGTTATATCAAGTTACACTGAAGCTTTCTTT. Its translation is CASSAVISSYTEAFF. The entire variable domain, with the rest obtained from reference TRBV5-5 and TRBJ1-1, is as follows: DAGVTQSPTHLIKTRGQQVTLRCSPISGHKSVSWYQQVLGQGPQFIFQYYEKEERGRGNFPDRFSARQFPNYSSELNVNALLLGDSALYLCASSAVISSYTEAFFGQGTRLTVV.

The sample holds many counts of this clonotype. The chain employs TRBV24-1 and TRBJ2-1; TRBD2 aligns across 16 bases. This CDR3 is built from 19 residues. Unmatched junction bases numbered 8, after V lost 3 bases and J lost 4 bases. Germline V lookup: CDR1 KGHDR, CDR2 SFDVKD. The CDR3 sequence: CATSDPGLAGGPSYNEQFF. CDR3 nucleotides: TGTGCCACCAGTGATCCGGGACTAGCGGGAGGGCCGTCGTACAATGAGCAGTTCTTC.

This clonotype was detected ten times or more. V gene TRBV9 combines with J gene TRBJ1-1, with D possibly matching TRBD1 (5 bases). The CDR3 consists of 17 residues. V was cut by 0 bases and J by 6 bases, with 21 bases left in between. Germline CDR1 SGDLS, CDR2 YYNGEE. The CDR3 loop reads CASSVGVGARSVAEAFF. CDR3 nucleotide sequence: TGTGCCAGCAGCGTAGGTGTTGGGGCGCGCTCAGTTGCTGAAGCTTTCTTT.

This clonotype was recorded many times. This CDR3 reads CASSQDLGRSSYNEQFF. DNA of the CDR3: TGTGCCAGCAGCCAAGATCTGGGCCGTAGCTCCTACAATGAGCAGTTCTTC. This chain joins TRBV14 and TRBJ2-1; D ambiguous. V lost 0 bases and J 0 bases, leaving 12 bases between the germline ends. The length of the CDR3 is 17 residues. The germline V gene encodes CDR1 SGHDN and CDR2 FVKESK.

This clonotype was picked up many times. The chain has TRBV18 and TRBJ2-5; 8 bases are a match to TRBD1. Losses at the gene ends were 2 bases for V and 5 bases for J; bases not matched to a gene: 7. The germline gives CDR1 KGHSH, CDR2 LQKENI. CDR3 size: 15 residues. This CDR3 is CASSPGQGRQETQYF. Written as DNA, the CDR3 is TGTGCCAGCTCACCAGGACAGGGAAGACAGGAGACCCAGTACTTC. The full variable domain, its missing parts supplied by reference TRBV18 and TRBJ2-5, is NAGVMQNPRHLVRRRGQEARLRCSPMKGHSHVYWYRQLPEEGLKFMVYLQKENIIDESGMPKERFSAEFPKEGPSILRIQQVVRGDSAAYFCASSPGQGRQETQYFGPGTRLLVL.

As for this clonotype: This clone may be a read error of a much larger clone one base away. The rearrangement joins TRBV6-5 to TRBJ1-5, with 10 bases lining up with TRBD1. Germline V lookup: CDR1 MNHEY, CDR2 SVGAGI. V lost 2 bases, J lost 5 bases, and 12 bases stayed unmatched. The CDR3 totals 18 residues. This CDR3 is CASSYGGATGQGHQPQHF. CDR3 sequence (DNA): TGTGCCAGCAGTTACGGTGGGGCGACGGGACAGGGGCATCAGCCCCAGCATTTT.

This clonotype was counted at least ten times. This rearrangement joins TRBV28 to TRBJ2-1; TRBD2 matches 11 bases. The germline V gene encodes CDR1 MDHEN and CDR2 SYDVKM. This CDR3 has 15 residues. Losses at the gene ends were 4 bases for V and 8 bases for J; bases not matched to a gene: 7. CDR3 coding DNA: TGTGCCAGCAGTTCGCCTAGCGGGAGGAAGTATGAGCAGTTCTTC. It yields the protein CASSSPSGRKYEQFF.

The chain combines TRBV7-9 with TRBJ1-5; 8 nucleotides line up with TRBD1. Trimming cost V 1 base and J 7 bases; bases outside gene matches: 3. The CDR3 sequence is 14 residues long. Looked up from germline, CDR1 is SEHNR and CDR2 is FQNEAQ (reference sequence). In nucleotides, the CDR3 is TGTGCCAGCAGCTTAGGGACAGGGATACAGCCCCAGCATTTT. Protein sequence: CASSLGTGIQPQHF.

The chain joins TRBV27 to TRBJ2-1; TRBD2 matches 9 bases. The trim removed 0 bases at V and 5 bases at J, leaving 5 bases unmatched. The CDR3 sequence is 16 residues long. From germline, CDR1 is MNHEY and CDR2 SMNVEV (reference sequence). The CDR3 region has the DNA TGTGCCAGCAGTTTATCGTGGCTAGCGGGAAACAATGAGCAGTTCTTC. The encoded protein is CASSLSWLAGNNEQFF.

This clonotype was seen at least ten times. The chain recombines TRBV28 with TRBJ1-2; the D gene is possibly TRBD1 (5 bases). Germline loops: CDR1 MDHEN, CDR2 SYDVKM. Trimming pared 3 bases from V and 6 bases from J, leaving 20 bases between. CDR3 length: 16 residues. CDR3 DNA sequence: TGTGCCAGCAGTTTCGGGGCCCCCAGGGCCTGGGATGGCTACACCTTC. It specifies CASSFGAPRAWDGYTF.

This clonotype was seen many times. This sequence joins TRBV9 and TRBJ2-1; 9 positions match TRBD2. The germline gives CDR1 SGDLS, CDR2 YYNGEE. The J segment lost 7 bases and the V segment lost 0 bases, leaving 5 bases of the junction unmatched. The length of the CDR3 is 15 residues. The CDR3 coding sequence is TGTGCCAGCAGCGTAGGTAGCGGGAGTCTTAATGAGCAGTTCTTC. Translation: CASSVGSGSLNEQFF.